The rows below give T cell receptor beta chains drawn from one sample of a study of CD8 T cells in Susac syndrome. From the immunoSEQ multiplex PCR reads, TCRdb called clonotypes with MiXCR, one entry per CDR3 protein. The sample yields 65,000 to 85,000 distinct CDR3 sequences, approximately 93% seen once. Material for sequencing was CD8+ T cells from PBMCs. These TCRs come from a human donor with Susac syndrome. CDR3s include the opening cysteine and the closing phenylalanine or tryptophan. Each record gives: V gene, J gene, D gene, clone size, CDR3 protein, CDR3 DNA. A D gene is named only where the DNA matches it firmly. Some rows have no size entry. The others give once, few or many, or a class for an expanded clone.

>TRBV7-6|TRBJ1-2|NA|NA
CASSQNRVGYGYTF
TGTGCCAGCAGCCAAAACAGGGTGGGCTATGGCTACACCTTC
>TRBV4-3|TRBJ2-7|NA|NA
CASSQGQGTSREQYF
TGCGCCAGCAGCCAAGGTCAGGGGACGTCTCGCGAGCAGTACTTC
>TRBV5-1|TRBJ1-1|NA|NA
CASASISSTEAFF
TGCGCCAGCGCCTCTATAAGTAGCACTGAAGCTTTCTTT
>TRBV11-2|TRBJ1-1|NA|NA
CASSSDKSEAFF
TGTGCCAGCAGCTCTGACAAATCTGAAGCTTTCTTT
>TRBV7-6|TRBJ2-2|NA|NA
CASSLVEGVTGELFF
TGTGCCAGCAGCTTAGTAGAGGGGGTCACCGGGGAGCTGTTTTTT
>TRBV6-5|TRBJ1-1|NA|NA
CASSYSPRGFAMNTEAFF
TGTGCCAGCAGTTACTCGCCCAGGGGATTCGCGATGAACACTGAAGCTTTCTTT
>TRBV30|TRBJ1-3|NA|once
CAWSGGFPGNTIYF
TGTGCCTGGAGTGGAGGTTTTCCTGGAAACACCATATATTTT
>TRBV10-3|TRBJ2-2|TRBD2|NA
CAISDPATSGGTGELFF
TGTGCCATCAGTGACCCGGCAACTAGCGGGGGCACCGGGGAGCTGTTTTTT
>TRBV3-1|TRBJ2-1|TRBD1|once
CASSQVDRSSYNEQFF
TGTGCCAGCAGCCAAGTGGACAGGAGCTCCTACAATGAGCAGTTCTTC
>TRBV13|TRBJ2-1|NA|once
CASSLGVGYNEQFF
TGTGCCAGCAGCTTAGGGGTAGGATACAATGAGCAGTTCTTC
>TRBV6-5|TRBJ1-5|NA|once
CASSSDRNQPQHF
TGTGCCAGCAGCTCGGACAGAAATCAGCCCCAGCATTTT
>TRBV7-2|TRBJ2-7|NA|NA
CASSLQGSSYEQYF
TGTGCCAGCAGCTTACAGGGCAGCTCCTACGAGCAGTACTTC
>TRBV29-1|TRBJ1-3|NA|NA
CSASDQRSGNTIYF
TGCAGCGCCTCGGACCAACGCTCTGGAAACACCATATATTTT
>TRBV29-1|TRBJ2-1|TRBD1|NA
CSVPGTVNYNEQFF
TGCAGCGTCCCCGGGACAGTCAACTACAATGAGCAGTTCTTC
>TRBV11-2|TRBJ2-5|NA|NA
CASTLSPLGETQYF
TGTGCCAGCACCCTTTCCCCTCTGGGGGAGACCCAGTACTTC
>TRBV20-1|TRBJ2-7|NA|few
CSAPALEGGEQYF
TGCAGTGCCCCGGCCCTAGAAGGCGGAGAGCAGTACTTC
>TRBV7-2|TRBJ1-1|NA|NA
CASSLQRAEAFF
TGTGCCAGCAGTCTTCAGAGGGCTGAAGCTTTCTTT
>TRBV7-9|TRBJ1-2|NA|NA
CASSSTGTKVYGYTF
TGTGCCAGCAGCTCAACCGGGACAAAAGTCTATGGCTACACCTTC
>TRBV23-1|TRBJ2-5|TRBD1|NA
CASSLTGVWETQYF
TGCGCCAGCAGTCTGACAGGGGTTTGGGAGACCCAGTACTTC
>TRBV5-8|TRBJ1-6|NA|NA
CASSLPYSPLHF
TGTGCCAGCAGCTTACCCTATTCACCCCTCCACTTT